The 14 T cell receptor beta chains reported below all come from one sample, sequenced in a study of shared clonotypes between healthy human individuals. Selected positively for CCR7 and CD45RO-negative, naive CD8 cells excluded terminally differentiated effector memory CD45RA+ cells. Generated by immunoSEQ multiplex PCR, the TCRdb table keeps only in-frame clones and is missing some. The sample lists some 2.1 million clones, approximately 94% seen once, with more than 0.95% in the top ten. The sample was naive CD8+ T cells sorted from blood. Receptor source: a man aged 18 to 29 in good health.

This clone was observed a few times. The V gene is TRBV28, the J gene TRBJ1-6; 8 bases line up with TRBD1. Germline CDR1 is MDHEN and CDR2 is SYDVKM. The CDR3 has 14 residues. The junction had 12 bases not matched to a gene; V was cut back by 7 bases and J by 13 bases. The CDR3 loop is CASTVTGGRYPLHF. The CDR3 region has the DNA TGTGCCAGCACCGTCACAGGGGGTCGTTATCCCCTCCACTTT.

The chain is built from TRBV7-6 and TRBJ1-6; D unclear. The germline V and J ends were trimmed by 1 base and 8 bases, with 12 bases remaining between them. The CDR3 contains 15 residues. Germline assignment: CDR1 SGHVS and CDR2 FNYEAQ. CDR3 bases: TGTGCCAGCAGCTTAGAGTCGAGCCCCCATTCACCCCTCCACTTT. Amino acids: CASSLESSPHSPLHF.

This chain connects TRBV9 to TRBJ2-7, with 11 bases that match TRBD2. CDR1 and CDR2 from the germline V gene are SGDLS and YYNGEE. The CDR3 totals 15 residues. The ends lost 0 bases at V and 5 bases at J; junction bases unmatched: 4. CDR3 sequence: CASSVGGTSGDEQYF. The CDR3 bases are TGTGCCAGCAGCGTAGGCGGGACTAGCGGCGACGAGCAGTACTTC. Drawing the rest from reference TRBV9 and TRBJ2-7, the complete variable domain is DSGVTQTPKHLITATGQRVTLRCSPRSGDLSVYWYQQSLDQGLQFLIQYYNGEERAKGNILERFSAQQFPDLHSELNLSSLELGDSALYFCASSVGGTSGDEQYFGPGTRLTVT.

A word on this clone: One end of the junction is discordant with germline, which a read error may explain. The J gene is TRBJ1-6, the V gene TRBV5-6; D possibly corresponds to TRBD1 (6 bases). Looked up from germline, CDR1 is SGHDT and CDR2 is YYEEEE. This CDR3 has 15 residues. This CDR3 reads CASSFQGGNNSPLHF. In DNA, the CDR3 is TGTGCCAGCAGCTTTCAAGGGGGGAATAACTCACCCCTCCACTTT. The complete variable domain, with remaining parts taken from reference TRBV5-6 and TRBJ1-6, reads DAGVTQSPTHLIKTRGQQVTLRCSPKSGHDTVSWYQQALGQGPQFIFQYYEEEERQRGNFPDRFSGHQFPNYSSELNVNALLLGDSALYLCASSFQGGNNSPLHFGNGTRLTVT.

This chain joins TRBV7-8 and TRBJ2-7, with 8 nucleotides matching TRBD2. The germline V gene has CDR1 SGHVS and CDR2 FQNEAQ. V trimming: 4 bases; J trimming: 2 bases; junction bases outside the gene matches: 7. This CDR3 spans 15 amino acids. CDR3 residues: CASSSPREGPYEQYF. For the CDR3, the DNA is TGTGCCAGCAGCTCACCTCGGGAGGGCCCCTACGAGCAGTACTTC.

Concerning this clone: Additional DNA sequences in this sample encode the identical CDR3. The chain joins TRBV5-1 to TRBJ2-7; 7 nucleotides line up with TRBD1. Per the germline V gene, CDR1 is SGHRS and CDR2 is YFSETQ. V lost 3 bases, J lost 2 bases, and 2 bases stayed unmatched. The CDR3 loop spans 13 amino acids. The CDR3 DNA reads TGCGCCAGCAGCTGGGACAGCCCCTACGAGCAGTACTTC. Translated, it gives CASSWDSPYEQYF. The variable domain in full, with the rest retrieved from reference TRBV5-1 and TRBJ2-7, is KAGVTQTPRYLIKTRGQQVTLSCSPISGHRSVSWYQQTPGQGLQFLFEYFSETQRNKGNFPGRFSGRQFSNSRSEMNVSTLELGDSALYLCASSWDSPYEQYFGPGTRLTVT.

V usage is TRBV4-3 and J usage is TRBJ2-7, with D maybe TRBD1 (5 bases). This CDR3 region has 14 residues. CDR1 is LGHNA and CDR2 is YSLEER in the germline V gene. V gave up 4 bases and J gave up 7 bases, with 17 bases separating them. The CDR3 region is CASSPEQGVGEQYF. CDR3 bases: TGCGCCAGCAGCCCCGAGCAAGGGGTGGGGGAGCAGTACTTC.

The chain is built from TRBV5-6 and TRBJ1-3; weak D call: TRBD1 (5 bases). Germline V gene data show CDR1 as SGHDT and CDR2 as YYEEEE. The CDR3 length is 14 residues. Trimming removed 2 bases at V and 2 bases at J, with 8 bases between. DNA of the CDR3: TGTGCCAGCAGCTTCCAGGGTGCTGGAAACACCATATATTTT. This gives the protein CASSFQGAGNTIYF.

The J gene is TRBJ2-7, the V gene TRBV2; D is undetermined. V was pared by 7 bases and J by 1 base, with 8 bases between. The CDR3 is made up of 12 amino acids. Germline assignment: CDR1 SNHLY and CDR2 FYNNEI. The CDR3 sequence is CASTDPSYEQYF. The CDR3 DNA is TGTGCCAGCACGGACCCGTCCTACGAGCAGTACTTC. Complete variable domain (other parts from reference TRBV2 and TRBJ2-7): EPEVTQTPSHQVTQMGQEVILRCVPISNHLYFYWYRQILGQKVEFLVSFYNNEISEKSEIFDDQFSVERPDGSNFTLKIRSTKLEDSAMYFCASTDPSYEQYFGPGTRLTVT.

This rearrangement joins TRBV7-6 to TRBJ2-1; the D call may be TRBD1 or TRBD2 (6 bases each). Germline CDR1 SGHVS, CDR2 FNYEAQ. Trimming cost V 1 base and J 0 bases, with 16 bases left between them. This CDR3 contains 18 residues. CDR3 nucleotides: TGTGCCAGCAGCTTAGAAGCCGGGGGACATTTCTCCTACAATGAGCAGTTCTTC. Translated: CASSLEAGGHFSYNEQFF.

A remark on this clone: The sample contains more than one DNA sequence encoding this CDR3. This sequence joins TRBV27 and TRBJ2-7, with a tentative D call TRBD2 (5 bases). Germline CDR1 MNHEY, CDR2 SMNVEV (reference sequence). This CDR3 comprises 14 residues. V was shortened by 0 bases and J by 0 bases, with 6 bases between the two germline ends. The CDR3: CASSLSADSYEQYF. CDR3 DNA: TGTGCCAGCAGTTTATCAGCGGACTCCTACGAGCAGTACTTC.

The chain combines TRBV7-9 with TRBJ2-1; TRBD2 matches at 7 bases. J was trimmed by 1 base and V by 3 bases; bases with no gene match: 3. This CDR3 spans 15 amino acids. Germline values: CDR1 SEHNR, CDR2 FQNEAQ (reference sequence). Here the CDR3 reads CASSFREGSYNEQFF. Here the CDR3 DNA reads TGTGCCAGCAGCTTTAGGGAGGGGTCCTACAATGAGCAGTTCTTC.

This chain joins TRBV10-1 and TRBJ2-7; D ambiguous. V lost 3 bases and J lost 1, with 4 bases in between. The CDR3 is made up of 12 amino acids. Germline assignment: CDR1 WNHNN and CDR2 SYGVQD (reference sequence). CDR3 DNA: TGCGCCAGCAGTGACGCTTCCTACGAGCAGTACTTC. It yields the protein CASSDASYEQYF.

This chain uses TRBV29-1 with TRBJ2-1; 7 bases align to TRBD1. This CDR3 is built from 11 residues. Germline V gene data show CDR1 as SQVTM and CDR2 as ANQGSEA. V lost 1 base and J lost 12; bases outside the gene matches: 3. In DNA form, the CDR3 reads TGCAGCGTTGAAGCACAGGGGTCGCAGTTCTTC. Translated: CSVEAQGSQFF.